The present TCR beta chain was sequenced within a study of blood T cells in healthy people across ages. CDR1 and CDR2 (germline): MNHEY, SVGEGT. This CDR3 has 15 amino acids. V dropped 2 bases and J dropped 3; count of bases not matched to a gene: 7. This clonotype has more than one count but fewer than ten. A second about 6 to 11 cycle PCR used barcoded and J-beta primers. Carrying 12 random nucleotides, a template-switch adaptor labeled each individual cDNA molecule. A minimum of 2.5 million CDR3-containing paired-end reads was obtained for each sample. TCRdb re-derived calls from the 5' RACE reads in MiXCR, one entry per CDR3 protein. Seen here are about 1.1 million distinct CDR3 sequences, 35% to 40% observed once, and the top ten hold less than 15%. Staff drew around 10 milliliters of peripheral blood from each donor.

Material: blood. The J gene is TRBJ2-7, the V gene TRBV6-2 or TRBV6-3; 7 bases align to TRBD1. This sequence originates from a man between 18 and 29 years old in good health. In nucleotides, the CDR3 is TGTGCCAGCAGTTACGGGACAGATATCCTCTACGAGCAGTACTTC. It translates to CASSYGTDILYEQYF.